What follows are 8 T cell receptor beta chains derived from one specimen sequenced in a study of regulatory T cells in long-lasting Graves disease. The authors built TCR beta libraries using iRepertoire HTBI primers and Arm-PCR of CDR3 regions. TCRdb itself ran the multiplex PCR reads through MiXCR, one entry per CDR3 protein. The table includes about 310,000 distinct CDR3 sequences, around a fifth detected once. This sample's time point: persistent/refractory GD, antithyroid drugs over 5 years with positive TRAb. PBMC-derived RNA was used for the TCR library. The sequenced sample was peripheral blood mononuclear cells (PBMCs), obtained when the disease was refractory, from a patient treated with antithyroid drugs. Every receptor here comes from a female donor with Graves disease.

The chain employs TRBV4-1 and TRBJ2-7, with 7 bases aligning to TRBD1. The germline gives CDR1 MGHRA, CDR2 YSYEKL. The V and J ends lost 0 bases and 0 bases, in that order; junction bases with no gene match: 2. CDR3 length: 15 residues. CDR3 bases: TGCGCCAGCAGCCAAGATTGGGACAGCTCCTACGAGCAGTACTTC. Its translation: CASSQDWDSSYEQYF.

The chain recombines TRBV18 with TRBJ2-3; D possibly corresponds to TRBD2 (6 bases). Trimming left V 0 bases short and J 3 bases short, with 10 bases between. CDR3 length equals 15 residues. CDR1 KGHSH and CDR2 LQKENI come from the germline V gene. The CDR3 is CASSPPAAGTDTQYF. DNA for the CDR3: TGTGCCAGCTCACCACCAGCTGCGGGGACAGATACGCAGTATTTT.

This clonotype was counted many times. The V call is TRBV6-5, the J call TRBJ1-3; D may be TRBD1 (6 bases). CDR1 and CDR2 (germline): MNHEY, SVGAGI. CDR3 length: 18 residues. The V and J ends lost 4 bases and 8 bases respectively, with 27 bases between them. The CDR3 sequence: CASSFLGTGGAGWDTIYF. The CDR3 bases are TGTGCCAGCAGTTTTCTGGGGACCGGGGGCGCGGGCTGGGACACCATATATTTT.

In its sample, this clonotype was seen many times. The rearrangement joins TRBV6-2 or TRBV6-3 to TRBJ1-4; TRBD1 might be the D (6 bases). Deletions cut 8 bases from V and 8 bases from J, with 18 bases between. The CDR3 is 14 residues long. Germline CDR1 and CDR2: MNHEY and SVGEGT. The chain's CDR3 is CASLSGRGDEKLFF. CDR3 DNA sequence: TGTGCCAGCCTTTCAGGCAGGGGAGACGAAAAACTGTTTTTT.

The sample holds many counts of this clonotype. The chain recombines TRBV20-1 with TRBJ1-4; D may be TRBD1 (5 bases). V shed 0 bases and J shed 0 bases, with 14 bases lying between them. Germline-derived CDR1 and CDR2 are DFQATT and SNEGSKA (reference sequence). This CDR3 has 17 residues. The CDR3 bases are TGCAGTGCTAGAGATCCCGGGACCGCAGCAACTAATGAAAAACTGTTTTTT. This gives the protein CSARDPGTAATNEKLFF.

Many counts were recorded for this clonotype. V and J are TRBV5-1 and TRBJ1-2, with unresolved D. V was clipped by 2 bases and J by 7 bases, with 9 bases between them. The CDR3 is 12 amino acids. CDR1 SGHRS and CDR2 YFSETQ come from the germline V gene. In DNA form, the CDR3 reads TGCGCCAGCAGCTTCGACCCGCCTGGCTACACCTTC. It specifies CASSFDPPGYTF.

The chain couples TRBV9 to TRBJ2-2; a weak D match, TRBD1 (5 bases). Trimming took 5 bases from V and 6 from J, leaving 14 bases between them. This CDR3 is built from 14 residues. Germline lookup yields CDR1 SGDLS and CDR2 YYNGEE. The chain's CDR3 is CASRKGRVSGELFF. CDR3 nucleotides: TGTGCCAGCAGAAAGGGCAGGGTTTCCGGGGAGCTGTTTTTT.

This clonotype was counted only a few times. The chain has TRBV12-3 or TRBV12-4 and TRBJ2-5; TRBD1 is a possible D gene (6 bases). The CDR3 contains 15 residues. V lost 2 bases to trimming and J lost 3 bases, with 13 bases between them. Here the CDR3 DNA reads TGTGCCAGCAGTTTAACGGCAGGGGATGAAGAGACCCAGTACTTC. Its protein product is CASSLTAGDEETQYF.